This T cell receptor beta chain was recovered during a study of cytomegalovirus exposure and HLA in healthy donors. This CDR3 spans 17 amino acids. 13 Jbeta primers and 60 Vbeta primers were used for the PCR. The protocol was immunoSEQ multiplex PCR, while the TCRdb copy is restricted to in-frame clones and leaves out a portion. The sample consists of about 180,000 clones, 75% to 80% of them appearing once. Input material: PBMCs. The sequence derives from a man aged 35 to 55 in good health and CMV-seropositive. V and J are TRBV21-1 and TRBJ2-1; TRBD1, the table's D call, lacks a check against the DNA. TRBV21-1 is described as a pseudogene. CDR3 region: CASSPRPGWWSYNEQFF. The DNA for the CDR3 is TGTGCCAGCAGCCCCCGACCAGGGTGGTGGTCCTACAATGAGCAGTTCTTC.